This T cell receptor beta chain was captured by sequencing in a study of cytomegalovirus exposure and HLA in healthy donors. General study points: HLA alleles showed associations with 16,951 TCR beta sequences in a later analysis, at a 0.05 false discovery rate.

There are 16 residues in the CDR3. Germline loops: CDR1 SGHDT, CDR2 YYEEEE. Trimming at V came to 1 base and at J to 4 bases, leaving 3 bases not matched to a gene. Details on this clone: Its antigen remains unidentified.

PCR amplification relied on 60 Vbeta primers (plus 13 Jbeta primers). Measured with immunoSEQ multiplex PCR; TCRdb has only the in-frame clones, and not every one. The sample holds about 160,000 clones; roughly four fifths are singletons and the top ten take 3%. The chain links TRBV5-6 to TRBJ2-7; the match to TRBD2 covers 15 bases. This clonotype was sampled from a woman in her forties or fifties in good health and CMV-seropositive. Material: PBMCs. Written as DNA, the CDR3 is TGTGCCAGCAGCTTGCGGACTAGCGGGGGGGCGTACGAGCAGTACTTC. Translation gives CASSLRTSGGAYEQYF. The variable domain in full, completed from reference TRBV5-6 and TRBJ2-7, reads DAGVTQSPTHLIKTRGQQVTLRCSPKSGHDTVSWYQQALGQGPQFIFQYYEEEERQRGNFPDRFSGHQFPNYSSELNVNALLLGDSALYLCASSLRTSGGAYEQYFGPGTRLTVT.